The present T cell receptor beta chain was sequenced within a study of cytomegalovirus exposure and HLA in healthy donors. Germline V lookup: CDR1 SGHDT, CDR2 YYEEEE. Trimming stripped 2 bases from V and 0 bases from J, with 11 bases between. The CDR3 has 16 residues. Only in-frame clones appear in the TCRdb table, and some are missing; sequencing was by immunoSEQ multiplex PCR. The top ten hold 1.3% of the sample, which has tens of thousands of clones, 95% to 97% seen once. V and J are TRBV5-6 and TRBJ1-4; tentatively, D is TRBD1 (5 bases). The receptor's source is a woman aged 18-30 years in good health and CMV-seronegative. The sample was PBMCs. The CDR3, as DNA: TGTGCCAGCAGCTTCGACAGTGGTGCAACTAATGAAAAACTGTTTTTT. Translating it yields CASSFDSGATNEKLFF.